This T cell receptor beta chain was recorded in a study of CD8 T cells in Susac syndrome. Treatment-naive patients with stable or active relapsing-remitting disease served as multiple sclerosis controls. The RNA, 0.5 to 1 ug, was put through reverse transcription using random hexamers. TCRdb recomputed calls from the immunoSEQ multiplex PCR reads with MiXCR, one row per CDR3 protein. The sample holds more than 150,000 distinct CDR3 sequences, nearly 97% seen once. Germline assignment: CDR1 LNHNV and CDR2 YYDKDF (reference sequence). The CDR3 consists of 13 residues. Trimming removed 8 bases from V and 3 bases from J, with 13 bases in between. Whole-study findings and limits: The number of individuals included in the study's TCR sequencing and HLA analysis was acknowledged as relatively small.

Turning to this clonotype: Its antigen is still unknown.

The sequence was obtained from a human donor with multiple sclerosis. Sequenced: CD8+ T cells from PBMCs. The gene calls are TRBV15 and TRBJ1-2, with D possibly being TRBD1 (6 bases). The CDR3 DNA reads as TGTGCCACCGGGCCCCCAGGGGACTATGGCTACACCTTC. Translating it yields CATGPPGDYGYTF.